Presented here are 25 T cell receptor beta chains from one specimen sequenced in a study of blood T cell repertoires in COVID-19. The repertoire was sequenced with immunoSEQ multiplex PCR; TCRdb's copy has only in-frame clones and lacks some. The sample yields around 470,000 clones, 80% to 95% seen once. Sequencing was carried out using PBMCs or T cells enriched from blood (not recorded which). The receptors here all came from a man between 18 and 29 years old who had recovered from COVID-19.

In DNA, the CDR3 is TGCGCCAGCAGCTTGTCATCCAGCGGGGGGTTCGATGAGCAGTTCTTC. Protein sequence: CASSLSSSGGFDEQFF. The gene calls are TRBV5-1 and TRBJ2-1; 9 nucleotides match TRBD2. From germline, CDR1 is SGHRS and CDR2 YFSETQ. The CDR3 spans 16 residues. The V segment lost 1 base and the J segment 8 bases; nucleotides outside the gene matches: 10.

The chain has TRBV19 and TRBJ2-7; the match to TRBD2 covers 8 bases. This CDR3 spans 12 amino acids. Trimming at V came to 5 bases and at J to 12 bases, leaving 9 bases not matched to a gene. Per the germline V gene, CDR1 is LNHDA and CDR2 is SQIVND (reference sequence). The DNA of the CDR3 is TGTGCCAGTAGTCCGTATAGCGGGATTGTGTACTTC. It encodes CASSPYSGIVYF.

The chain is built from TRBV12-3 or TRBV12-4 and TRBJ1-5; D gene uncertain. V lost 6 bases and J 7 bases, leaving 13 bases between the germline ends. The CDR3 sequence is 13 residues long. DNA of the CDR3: TGTGCCAGCAGCCTCGCGTCCAACCAGCCCCAGCATTTT. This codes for CASSLASNQPQHF.

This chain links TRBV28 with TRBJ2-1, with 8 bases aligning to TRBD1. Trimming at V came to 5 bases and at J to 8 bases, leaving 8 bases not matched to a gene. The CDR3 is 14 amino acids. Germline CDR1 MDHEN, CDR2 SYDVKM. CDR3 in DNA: TGTGCCAGCAGTCCCCAGACAGGGGTTTATGAGCAGTTCTTC. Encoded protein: CASSPQTGVYEQFF.

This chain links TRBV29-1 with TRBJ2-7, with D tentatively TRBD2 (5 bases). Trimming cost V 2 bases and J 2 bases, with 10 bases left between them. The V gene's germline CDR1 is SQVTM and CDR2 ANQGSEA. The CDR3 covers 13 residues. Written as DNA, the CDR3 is TGCAGCGTTGAACGGGGAAGTCCCTACGAGCAGTACTTC. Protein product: CSVERGSPYEQYF.

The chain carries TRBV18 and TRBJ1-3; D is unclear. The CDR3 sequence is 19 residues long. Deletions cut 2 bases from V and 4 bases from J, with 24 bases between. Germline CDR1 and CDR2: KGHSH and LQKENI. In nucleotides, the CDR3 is TGTGCCAGCTCACCAACGTCGCCGGGTGGATTGTCGTGGGGAAACACCATATATTTT. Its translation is CASSPTSPGGLSWGNTIYF.

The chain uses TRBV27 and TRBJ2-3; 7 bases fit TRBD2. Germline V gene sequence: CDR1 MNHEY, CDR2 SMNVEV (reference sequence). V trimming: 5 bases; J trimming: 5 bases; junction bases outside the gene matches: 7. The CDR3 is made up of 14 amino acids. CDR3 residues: CASSKGGPLDTQYF. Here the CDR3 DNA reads TGTGCCAGCAGTAAGGGAGGGCCGTTAGATACGCAGTATTTT.

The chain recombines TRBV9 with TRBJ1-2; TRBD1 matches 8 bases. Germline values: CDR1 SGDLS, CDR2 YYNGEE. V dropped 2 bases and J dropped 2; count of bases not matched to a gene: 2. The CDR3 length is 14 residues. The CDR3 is CASSVGQANYGYTF. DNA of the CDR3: TGTGCCAGCAGCGTGGGACAGGCCAACTATGGCTACACCTTC.

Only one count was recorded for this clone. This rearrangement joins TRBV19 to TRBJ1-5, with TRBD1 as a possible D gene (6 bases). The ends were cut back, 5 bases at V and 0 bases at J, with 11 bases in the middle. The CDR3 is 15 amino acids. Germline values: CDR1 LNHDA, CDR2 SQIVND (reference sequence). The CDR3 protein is CASSFGTNSNQPQHF. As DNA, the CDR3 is TGTGCCAGTAGTTTCGGGACAAATAGCAATCAGCCCCAGCATTTT.

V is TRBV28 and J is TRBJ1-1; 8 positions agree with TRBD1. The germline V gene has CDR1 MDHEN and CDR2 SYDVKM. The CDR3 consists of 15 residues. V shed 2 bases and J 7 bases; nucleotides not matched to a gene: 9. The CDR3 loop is CASSLAGQGAIEAFF. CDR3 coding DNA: TGTGCCAGCAGTTTAGCGGGGCAGGGGGCAATTGAAGCTTTCTTT.

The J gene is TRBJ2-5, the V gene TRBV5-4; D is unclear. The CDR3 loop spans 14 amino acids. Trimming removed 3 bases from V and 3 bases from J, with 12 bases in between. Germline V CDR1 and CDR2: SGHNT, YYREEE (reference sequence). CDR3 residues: CASSSYYREETQYF. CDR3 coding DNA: TGTGCCAGCAGCTCCTACTACCGGGAAGAGACCCAGTACTTC.

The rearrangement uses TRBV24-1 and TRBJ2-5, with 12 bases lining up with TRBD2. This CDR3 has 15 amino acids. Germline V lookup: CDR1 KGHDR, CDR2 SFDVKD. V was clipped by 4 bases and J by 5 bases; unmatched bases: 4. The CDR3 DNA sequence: TGTGCCACCAGTGAACGGACTAGCGGGATGGAGACCCAGTACTTC. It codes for CATSERTSGMETQYF.

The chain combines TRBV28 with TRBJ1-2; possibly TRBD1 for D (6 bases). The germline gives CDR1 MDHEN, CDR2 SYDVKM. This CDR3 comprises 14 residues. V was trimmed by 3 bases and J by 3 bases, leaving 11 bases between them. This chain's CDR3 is CASSFGQSHYGYTF. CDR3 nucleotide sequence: TGTGCCAGCAGTTTCGGACAGAGTCACTATGGCTACACCTTC.

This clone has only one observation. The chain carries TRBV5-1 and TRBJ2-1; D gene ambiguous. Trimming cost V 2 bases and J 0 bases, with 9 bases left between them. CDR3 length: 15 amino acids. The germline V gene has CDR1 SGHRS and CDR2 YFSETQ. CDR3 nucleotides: TGCGCCAGCAGCTTAGCGATGAGCTCCTACAATGAGCAGTTCTTC. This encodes CASSLAMSSYNEQFF.

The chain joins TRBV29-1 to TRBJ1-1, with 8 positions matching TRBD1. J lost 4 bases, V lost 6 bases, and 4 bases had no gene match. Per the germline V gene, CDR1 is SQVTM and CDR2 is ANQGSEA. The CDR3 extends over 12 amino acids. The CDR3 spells CSVAGGATEAFF. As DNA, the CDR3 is TGCAGCGTGGCAGGGGGCGCCACTGAAGCTTTCTTT.

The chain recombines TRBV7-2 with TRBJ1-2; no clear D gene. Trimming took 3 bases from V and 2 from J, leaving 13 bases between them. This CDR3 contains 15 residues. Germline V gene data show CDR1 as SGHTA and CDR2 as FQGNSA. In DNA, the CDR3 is TGTGCCAGCAGCTTTTGGGAGGGCTACAACTATGGCTACACCTTC. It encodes CASSFWEGYNYGYTF.

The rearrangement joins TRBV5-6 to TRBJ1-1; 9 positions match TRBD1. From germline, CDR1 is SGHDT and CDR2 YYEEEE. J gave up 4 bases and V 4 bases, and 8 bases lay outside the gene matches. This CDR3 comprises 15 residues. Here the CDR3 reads CASSSYQTGGTEAFF. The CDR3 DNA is TGTGCCAGCAGCAGCTACCAGACAGGGGGCACTGAAGCTTTCTTT.

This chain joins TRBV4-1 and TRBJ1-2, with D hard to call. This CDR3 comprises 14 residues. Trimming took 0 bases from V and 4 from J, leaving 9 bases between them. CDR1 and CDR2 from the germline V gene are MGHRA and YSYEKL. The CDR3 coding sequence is TGCGCCAGCAGCCAAGATGTACAGTCCTATGGCTACACCTTC. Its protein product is CASSQDVQSYGYTF.

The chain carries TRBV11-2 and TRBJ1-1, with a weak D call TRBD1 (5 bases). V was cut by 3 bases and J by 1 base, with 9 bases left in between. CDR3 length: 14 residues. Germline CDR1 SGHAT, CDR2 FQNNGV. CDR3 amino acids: CASSFSQGNTEAFF. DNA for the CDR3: TGTGCCAGCAGCTTTTCTCAGGGGAACACTGAAGCTTTCTTT.

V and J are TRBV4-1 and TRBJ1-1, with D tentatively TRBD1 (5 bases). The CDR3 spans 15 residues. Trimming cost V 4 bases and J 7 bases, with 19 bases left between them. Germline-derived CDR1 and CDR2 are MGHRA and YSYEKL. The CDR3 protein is CASSPSRGELGEAFF. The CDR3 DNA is TGCGCCAGCAGCCCGTCGCGGGGGGAGTTGGGTGAAGCTTTCTTT.

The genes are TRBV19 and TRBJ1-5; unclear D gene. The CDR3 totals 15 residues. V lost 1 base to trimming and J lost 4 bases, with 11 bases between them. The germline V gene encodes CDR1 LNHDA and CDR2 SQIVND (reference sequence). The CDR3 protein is CASSIGYGTNQPQHF. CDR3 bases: TGTGCCAGTAGTATAGGTTACGGTACTAATCAGCCCCAGCATTTT.

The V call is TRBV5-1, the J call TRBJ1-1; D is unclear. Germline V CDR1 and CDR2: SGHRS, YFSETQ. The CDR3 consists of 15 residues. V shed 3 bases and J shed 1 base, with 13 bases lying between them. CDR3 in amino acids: CASSWTGGENTEAFF. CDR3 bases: TGCGCCAGCAGCTGGACGGGCGGGGAGAACACTGAAGCTTTCTTT.

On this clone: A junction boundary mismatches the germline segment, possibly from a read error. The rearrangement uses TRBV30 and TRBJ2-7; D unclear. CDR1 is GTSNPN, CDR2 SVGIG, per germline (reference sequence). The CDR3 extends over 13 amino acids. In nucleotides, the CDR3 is TGTGCCTGGAGTGTATGTCCTTCCTGCGAGCAGTACTTC. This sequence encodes CAWSVCPSCEQYF.

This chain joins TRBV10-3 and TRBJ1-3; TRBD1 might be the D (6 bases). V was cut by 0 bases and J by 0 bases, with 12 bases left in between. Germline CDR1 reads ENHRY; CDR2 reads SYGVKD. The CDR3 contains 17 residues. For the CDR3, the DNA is TGTGCCATCAGTGAGTCTTCAGGGGCGCTCTCTGGAAACACCATATATTTT. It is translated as CAISESSGALSGNTIYF.

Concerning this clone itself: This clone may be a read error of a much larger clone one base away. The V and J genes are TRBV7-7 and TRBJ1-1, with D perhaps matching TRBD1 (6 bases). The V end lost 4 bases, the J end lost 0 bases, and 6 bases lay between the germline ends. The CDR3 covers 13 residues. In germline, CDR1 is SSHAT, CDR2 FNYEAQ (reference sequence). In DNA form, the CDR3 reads TGTGCCAGCAGCTACAGGGTGAACACTGAAGCTTTCTTT. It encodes CASSYRVNTEAFF.